Shown below are 15 T cell receptor beta chains from a single sample sequenced in a study of beta chain features in type 1 diabetes. Whole-study findings and limits: TCRB CDR3s were moderately but significantly shorter in Type 1 diabetes patients in all four CD4+ subsets.

These receptors lack a known antigen. Reverse transcription of all isolated RNA meant that expressed TCRB transcripts were sequenced. Repertoires were generated with immunoSEQ multiplex PCR, while TCRdb's copy carries only in-frame clones and drops some. The data hold about 190,000 clones, with around 8% observed a single time. The sample consisted of central memory CD4+ T cells from blood. The source is a woman aged 40 to 55 with type 1 diabetes.

The sample holds a few counts of this clone. The V call is TRBV11-1, the J call TRBJ2-2; D perhaps matches TRBD1 (6 bases). This CDR3 spans 18 amino acids. The germline V gene has CDR1 SGHAT and CDR2 FQDESV (reference sequence). Trimming stripped 5 bases from V and 3 bases from J, with 22 bases between. The CDR3 DNA reads TGTGCCAGCAGCGGATCCCGGGACACCCTACGGGACACCGGGGAGCTGTTTTTT. Protein: CASSGSRDTLRDTGELFF.

The chain joins TRBV28 to TRBJ2-7, with D perhaps TRBD1 (6 bases). The CDR3 is 17 residues long. Looked up from germline, CDR1 is MDHEN and CDR2 is SYDVKM. Trimming cost V 8 bases and J 0 bases, with 23 bases left between them. DNA for the CDR3: TGTGCCAGCGGAGCCCTCGGCACATCGGACAGCTCCTACGAGCAGTACTTC. Protein product: CASGALGTSDSSYEQYF.

In its sample, this clone was seen a few times. The gene calls are TRBV7-8 and TRBJ2-5, with D maybe TRBD1 (7 bases). V lost 8 bases and J lost 5, with 21 bases in between. CDR3 length: 15 residues. CDR1 is SGHVS, CDR2 FQNEAQ, per germline. The CDR3 here is CASGPGGGRGETQYF. The CDR3 DNA reads as TGTGCCAGCGGGCCAGGGGGAGGCCGGGGTGAGACCCAGTACTTC.

V and J are TRBV27 and TRBJ1-2; 10 bases agree with TRBD1. The J segment lost 4 bases and the V segment lost 3 bases, leaving 8 bases of the junction unmatched. This CDR3 comprises 16 residues. Germline lookup yields CDR1 MNHEY and CDR2 SMNVEV (reference sequence). CDR3 sequence (DNA): TGTGCCAGCAGTTTGGACAGGGGGGTCGGGATCTATGGCTACACCTTC. It is translated as CASSLDRGVGIYGYTF.

This clone showed up just a few times. The V gene is TRBV5-6, the J gene TRBJ1-2, with D unclear. The CDR3 length is 13 residues. From germline, CDR1 is SGHDT and CDR2 YYEEEE. V lost 3 bases and J 4 bases, leaving 10 bases between the germline ends. CDR3 sequence: CASSSSGSYGYTF. CDR3 coding DNA: TGTGCCAGCAGCTCGTCCGGGAGCTATGGCTACACCTTC.

The table lists this clone with a few counts. The genes are TRBV11-2 and TRBJ2-4; TRBD2 matches 13 bases. Looked up from germline, CDR1 is SGHAT and CDR2 is FQNNGV. Trimming cost V 3 bases and J 7 bases; bases outside gene matches: 3. CDR3 size: 15 residues. The CDR3 protein is CASSFSTSGGNIQYF. The CDR3, as DNA: TGTGCCAGCAGCTTTTCGACTAGCGGGGGGAACATTCAGTACTTC.

The V gene is TRBV9, the J gene TRBJ1-5; D remains ambiguous. V was cut by 4 bases and J by 3 bases, with 17 bases left in between. Germline CDR1 is SGDLS and CDR2 is YYNGEE. The CDR3 is made up of 16 amino acids. The CDR3 region has the DNA TGTGCCAGCAGCCCAGGAGGCGGCCCCTACAATCAGCCCCAGCATTTT. It specifies CASSPGGGPYNQPQHF.

The rearrangement joins TRBV4-2 to TRBJ2-5, with TRBD1 matching over 7 bases. With 0 bases clipped from V and 7 bases from J, the junction kept 5 bases outside the gene matches. Germline V gene lookup returns CDR1 LGHNA and CDR2 YNFKEQ. This CDR3 contains 14 residues. In DNA, the CDR3 is TGTGCCAGCAGCCAAGAGGGACAGCTGGGGACCCAGTACTTC. Its translation is CASSQEGQLGTQYF.

The sample holds a few counts of this clone. J is TRBJ2-1 and V is TRBV7-3; 12 bases agree with TRBD2. The CDR3 contains 16 residues. CDR1 is SGHTA, CDR2 FQGTGA, per germline. J was trimmed by 5 bases and V by 5 bases; bases with no gene match: 7. CDR3 in amino acids: CASSAPTSGSDNEQFF. CDR3 DNA sequence: TGTGCCAGCAGCGCGCCGACTAGCGGGAGCGACAATGAGCAGTTCTTC.

The chain recombines TRBV9 with TRBJ1-4; 8 nucleotides match TRBD1. V lost 4 bases, J lost 4 bases, and 9 bases stayed unmatched. CDR1 is SGDLS and CDR2 is YYNGEE in the germline V gene. This CDR3 spans 16 amino acids. The CDR3 region has the DNA TGTGCCAGCAGCCCGGGGACAGGTCGCGGTAATGAAAAACTGTTTTTT. Translating gives CASSPGTGRGNEKLFF.

The chain couples TRBV5-1 to TRBJ2-3; TRBD1 matches at 9 bases. Trimming at V came to 4 bases and at J to 4 bases, leaving 7 bases not matched to a gene. Germline CDR1 and CDR2: SGHRS and YFSETQ. This CDR3 contains 15 residues. The CDR3 nucleotides are TGCGCCAGCAGCCCGGACAGGGGTAAGGCAGATACGCAGTATTTT. Amino acid sequence: CASSPDRGKADTQYF.

In this sample, this clone turned up many times. The V call is TRBV7-2, the J call TRBJ1-1; no reliable D call. Germline V CDR1 and CDR2: SGHTA, FQGNSA. The V gene lost 5 bases and the J gene lost 3 bases, with 10 bases spanning the gap. There are 13 residues in the CDR3. CDR3 coding DNA: TGTGCCAGCAGCCCCGGGGTGGACACTGAAGCTTTCTTT. It encodes CASSPGVDTEAFF.

This clone has more than one count but fewer than ten. As DNA, the CDR3 is TGTGCCAGCAGCTTAGTCGAGACAGGGGAGGCCTATAATTCACCCCTCCACTTT. The encoded protein is CASSLVETGEAYNSPLHF. J is TRBJ1-6 and V is TRBV11-2; TRBD1 agrees at 8 bases. The CDR3 contains 18 residues. CDR1 and CDR2 from the germline V gene are SGHAT and FQNNGV. With 1 base clipped from V and 2 bases from J, the junction kept 7 bases outside the gene matches. Full variable domain (remainder filled in from reference TRBV11-2 and TRBJ1-6): EAGVAQSPRYKIIEKRQSVAFWCNPISGHATLYWYQQILGQGPKLLIQFQNNGVVDDSQLPKDRFSAERLKGVDSTLKIQPAKLEDSAVYLCASSLVETGEAYNSPLHFGNGTRLTVT.

This clone was seen a handful of times. The CDR3 nucleotides are TGTGCCAGCAGGGTGGGCAGGGCGGGAGGCTACACCTTC. Translation gives CASRVGRAGGYTF. V and J are TRBV6-6 and TRBJ1-2, with D possibly being TRBD1 (5 bases). Germline-derived CDR1 and CDR2 are MNHNY and SVGAGI (reference sequence). V lost 6 bases to trimming and J lost 8 bases, with 16 bases between them. This CDR3 is 13 amino acids long.

This clone was picked up a small number of times. The rearrangement joins TRBV6-5 to TRBJ2-7; 7 nucleotides match TRBD1. CDR3 length: 14 amino acids. Germline lookup yields CDR1 MNHEY and CDR2 SVGAGI. V gave up 0 bases and J gave up 7 bases; unmatched junction bases: 6. The CDR3 reads CASSYSQGPWEQYF. The CDR3 DNA reads as TGTGCCAGCAGTTACTCACAGGGGCCCTGGGAGCAGTACTTC.